This T cell receptor (beta chain) was sequenced for a study of blood T cell repertoires in COVID-19. Study-level background: Nucleic acid was either cDNA or gDNA, and it came from T cells, B-cell-depleted T cells, or PBMCs.

Sequencing used immunoSEQ multiplex PCR; TCRdb keeps in-frame clones, though not all of them. The repertoire holds fewer than 75,000 clones, 88% seen once, with approximately 3.6% in the top ten. This clone was detected only once. Other nucleotide sequences from this sample produce the same CDR3. The TCR sequence derives from a man in his 70s with acute or convalescent COVID-19. Input material: peripheral blood.

CDR3 nucleotides: TGTGCCAGCAGCCCAACGGGGACTTGGGGAGAGACCCAGTACTTC. Translated: CASSPTGTWGETQYF. The V and J genes are TRBV7-3 and TRBJ2-5; TRBD2 might be the D (6 bases). Trimming took 5 bases from V and 4 from J, leaving 17 bases between them. This CDR3 comprises 15 residues. Per germline, CDR1 SGHTA and CDR2 FQGTGA.